This T cell receptor (beta chain) emerged from a study of blood T cells in healthy people across ages. To note about this clonotype: A much larger clone lies a single base off, so this may be a read error.

Combining a sample-barcoded 5' primer with a J-beta primer mix, a second PCR ran for about 6 to 11 cycles. TCRdb reanalysed the 5' RACE reads using MiXCR and keeps one entry per CDR3 protein. Counted here are roughly 800,000 distinct CDR3 sequences, roughly 60% occurring once; the ten biggest clones make up around 20%. CDR1 is MNHEY, CDR2 SVGAGI, per germline. With 6 bases clipped from V and 5 bases from J, the junction kept 3 bases outside the gene matches. The CDR3 spans 12 residues. Source material: blood. The chain has TRBV6-5 and TRBJ1-1; 7 nucleotides line up with TRBD1. This sequence originates from a man aged 30 to 45 in good health. CDR3: CASRTGKTEAFF. The CDR3 DNA is TGTGCCAGCAGGACAGGGAAAACTGAAGCTTTCTTT.